This record concerns one T cell receptor beta chain sequence. The antigen it recognizes is unknown. Base qualities are not recorded, but no much larger clone differs from it by a single base. The data originate from a study of CD8+CD57+ T cells in acquired aplastic anemia (dated by TCRdb to 2017 to 2018). Background on the whole study: On average, sorted CD4+ and CD8+ cells yielded 3.2 ug of extracted DNA, with a range of about 0.18 to 27.4 ug. Healthy donor samples averaged roughly 10 million reads for CD4+ and approximately 11 million for CD8+ cells. Findings and caveats that apply to the study as a whole: Nearly 30 CD8+ CDR3 sequences were found in both patients and controls but appeared to be highly expressed in patients and within the immunodominant clones of the patients. No significant difference in CD8+ Simpson's diversity was found between patients and healthy controls (P=0.060).

Genomic DNA served as template for TCR beta VDJ combination and CDR3 sequence profiling. An Illumina HiSeq 2000 was used for TCR repertoire sequencing. As for how the authors treated the data: Repertoires were assessed using TRBV/TRBJ rearrangement plots, CDR3 size and DJ length profiles, and Simpson's diversity index. The most abundant DNA sequence in the deep sequencing data was taken as the immunodominant clone. CDR3 amino acid sequences were screened for sharing across subjects and were compared with published repertoires and the VDJdb database. TCRdb applied fastp at Q25 and MiXCR to the public reads, then kept only in-frame beta chains. Merged by CDR3 protein, the rows form single entries marked with the most common genes and DNA. The V and J calls come from TCRdb's annotation, not from the publication. The sample includes approximately 380,000 distinct CDR3 sequences, with 55% to 75% observed a single time. The ten largest clones capture 4% of the sample.

From the germline V gene, CDR1 is SQVTM and CDR2 is ANQGSEA. The CDR3 covers 12 residues, taking in both the cysteine and the phenylalanine. Only the CDR3 part of the read is kept: 36 bases, read in frame from the first base. V loses 4 bases of germline sequence and J loses 1 base, and the interval between the two ends is 7 bases. In this study, sorted CD4+ and CD8+ T cells from the blood of healthy subjects and of severe aplastic anemia patients had their TCR repertoires deep-sequenced. Ficoll-Paque density gradient centrifugation was used to isolate peripheral blood mononuclear cells. Before DNA extraction, CD4+ and CD8+ T cells were sorted with FACS or magnetic beads.

The TCR originated in a human donor in good health, serving as a control. The sequenced sample consisted of sorted CD4+, CD8+, or CD8+CD57+ T cells (not recorded which) from PBMCs. In this chain, TRBV29-1 is recombined with TRBJ1-1; the D segment cannot be called with confidence. The CDR3 amino acid sequence is: CSVGRSNTEAFF. The DNA sequence reads TGCAGCGTTGGAAGGTCGAACACTGAAGCTTTCTTT.